Listed here are 2 T cell receptor beta chains from one sample, sequenced in a study of T cells after yellow fever vaccination. TCRdb used MiXCR to reprocess the 5' RACE reads, holding one entry per CDR3 protein. The sample gives about 50,000 distinct CDR3 sequences, less than 9% of which show up once; 28% is in the top ten. This specimen was CD8+ T cells sorted from PBMCs, taken around 16 days after the first yellow fever vaccination. Receptor source: a man younger than 30 who received the YFV17D yellow fever vaccine.

This clonotype has ten or more counts. J is TRBJ1-6 and V is TRBV4-1; D remains ambiguous. From germline, CDR1 is MGHRA and CDR2 YSYEKL. V was trimmed by 10 bases and J by 4 bases, leaving 14 bases between them. The CDR3 consists of 14 residues. CDR3 in amino acids: CATGPLVYNSPLHF. The CDR3 DNA sequence: TGCGCCACCGGCCCATTGGTATATAATTCACCCCTCCACTTT.

This clonotype appeared many times. The genes are TRBV4-2 and TRBJ1-6; a weak D match, TRBD1 (5 bases). The V end lost 7 bases, the J end lost 9 bases, and 16 bases lay between the germline ends. CDR1 is LGHNA, CDR2 YNFKEQ, per germline. There are 14 residues in the CDR3. CDR3 nucleotides: TGTGCCAGCACCATCGTGGGGGTAACTTCACCCCTCCACTTT. This gives the protein CASTIVGVTSPLHF.